This T cell receptor beta chain was profiled in a study of PD-1 blockade in classical Hodgkin lymphoma. The wider study: Every 2 weeks, patients had 3 mg/kg nivolumab intravenously.

Every one of the patients relapsed after autologous stem cell transplantation (brentuximab vedotin exposure was variable). Complete response, partial response or progressive disease constituted the best responses recorded. The study's findings and limits: Diminished baseline TCR diversity has been reported in newly diagnosed patients relative to healthy donors.

This table comes from immunoSEQ multiplex PCR, and its TCRdb copy is limited to in-frame clones, with some not included. The repertoire consists of 19,000 or so clones, with around 75% occurring once and the leading ten covering about 5%. Germline loops: CDR1 SGHAT, CDR2 FQNNGV. CDR3 length: 17 residues. V was cut by 1 base and J by 5 bases, with 21 bases left in between. As regards this clone: Its antigen is not known.

This sequence originates from a human donor with classical Hodgkin lymphoma. The material was peripheral blood mononuclear cells (PBMCs), obtained at baseline. V usage is TRBV11-2 and J usage is TRBJ2-7, with D perhaps being TRBD1 or TRBD2 (7 bases each). CDR3 DNA sequence: TGTGCCAGCAGCTTAGTGGGGGGGGCGACAGGGCAACACGAGCAGTACTTC. This sequence encodes CASSLVGGATGQHEQYF.